Sequencing of this T cell receptor (beta chain) was carried out in a study of Ad26.COV2.S vaccination and SARS-CoV-2 variants. As for the study in general: Participants got Ad26.COV2.S intramuscularly, once or twice 56 days apart.

Indicated treatment: around 19 received Ad26.COV2.S at low or high dose, single or two shots; roughly five received placebo; per-sample allocation not given. Following the first vaccine or placebo injection, samples were taken on day 63. Points on this clone: The antigen is not known.

The assay was immunoSEQ multiplex PCR, and TCRdb's table has in-frame clones only and misses some. The table has some 390,000 clones, 89% seen once. Study conclusions and caveats: While placebo recipients had lower spike-specific TCR breadth, vaccine recipients had more. There was a possibility that the TCR breadth and depth analyses underestimated total T cell responses.

This CDR3 is 15 amino acids long. CDR1 is SEHNR, CDR2 FQNEAQ, per germline (reference sequence). Trimming removed 5 bases from V and 1 base from J, with 13 bases in between. This material consisted of peripheral blood, taken in a trial of Ad26.COV2.S vaccine versus placebo. The sequence was obtained from a person between 18 and 60 years old who received the Ad26.COV2.S COVID-19 vaccine or a placebo. The chain links TRBV7-9 to TRBJ2-3; no clear D gene. CDR3 nucleotides: TGTGCCAGCAGCCCGAAGCGAGAAGGCACAGATACGCAGTATTTT. Its protein product is CASSPKREGTDTQYF.